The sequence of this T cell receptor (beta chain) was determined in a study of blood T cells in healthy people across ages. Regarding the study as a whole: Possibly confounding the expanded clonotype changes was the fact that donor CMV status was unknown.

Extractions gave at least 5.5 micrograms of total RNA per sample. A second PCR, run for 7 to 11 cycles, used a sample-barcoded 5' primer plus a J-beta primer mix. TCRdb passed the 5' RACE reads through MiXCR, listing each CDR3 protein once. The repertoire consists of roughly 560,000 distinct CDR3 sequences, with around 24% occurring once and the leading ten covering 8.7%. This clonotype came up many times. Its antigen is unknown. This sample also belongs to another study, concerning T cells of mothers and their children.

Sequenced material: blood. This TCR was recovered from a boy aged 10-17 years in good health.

Written as DNA, the CDR3 is TGTGCTAGTGGTTTTTTTAGCGGAGAAGAGACCCAGTACTTC. Its protein product is CASGFFSGEETQYF. The rearrangement joins TRBV12-5 to TRBJ2-5; a possible D gene is TRBD2 (6 bases). The CDR3 loop spans 14 amino acids. Germline V lookup: CDR1 LGHNT, CDR2 FRNRAP. The ends were cut back, 3 bases at V and 3 bases at J, with 11 bases in the middle.